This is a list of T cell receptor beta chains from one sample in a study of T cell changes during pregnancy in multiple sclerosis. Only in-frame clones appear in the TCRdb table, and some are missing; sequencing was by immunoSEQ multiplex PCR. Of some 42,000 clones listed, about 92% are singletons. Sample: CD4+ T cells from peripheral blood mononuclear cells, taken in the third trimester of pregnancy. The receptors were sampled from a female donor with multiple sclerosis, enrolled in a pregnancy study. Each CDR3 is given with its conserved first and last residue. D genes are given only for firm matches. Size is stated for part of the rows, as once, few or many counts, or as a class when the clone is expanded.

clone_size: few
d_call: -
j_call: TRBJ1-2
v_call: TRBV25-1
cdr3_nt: TGTGCCAGCAGTGACGACCCACAGGGCTACACCTTC
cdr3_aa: CASSDDPQGYTF

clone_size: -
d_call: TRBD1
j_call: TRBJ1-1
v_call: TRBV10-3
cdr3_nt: TGTGCCATCAGTGGTCACGAAGGGGGCAACGCTTTCTTT
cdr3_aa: CAISGHEGGNAFF

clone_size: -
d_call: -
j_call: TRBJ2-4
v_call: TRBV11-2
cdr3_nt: TGTGCCAGCAGCTTAGATCCAGGAACCAAAAACATTCAGTACTTC
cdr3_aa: CASSLDPGTKNIQYF

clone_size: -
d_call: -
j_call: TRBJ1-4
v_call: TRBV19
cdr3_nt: TGTGCCAGTAGTTGGGCCAAGGATGCTAATGAAAAACTGTTTTTT
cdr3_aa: CASSWAKDANEKLFF

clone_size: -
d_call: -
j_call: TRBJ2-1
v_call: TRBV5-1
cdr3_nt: TGCGCCAGCAGCTTGAGGCGGGACAGTCCGGGGAATGAGCAGTTCTTC
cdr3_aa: CASSLRRDSPGNEQFF

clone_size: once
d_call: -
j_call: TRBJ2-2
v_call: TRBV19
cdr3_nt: TGTGCCAGTAGTGCGGTGGGGAGGTCCACCGGGGAGCTGTTTTTT
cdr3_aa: CASSAVGRSTGELFF

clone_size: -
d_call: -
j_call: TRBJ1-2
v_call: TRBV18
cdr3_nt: TGTGCCAGCTCACCGGGGGCGCATGGCTACACCTTC
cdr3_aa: CASSPGAHGYTF

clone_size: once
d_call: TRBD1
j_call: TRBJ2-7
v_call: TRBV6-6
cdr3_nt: TGTGCCAGCAGCCTAACAGGGGGCGGTATCCACGAGCAGTACTTC
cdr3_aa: CASSLTGGGIHEQYF

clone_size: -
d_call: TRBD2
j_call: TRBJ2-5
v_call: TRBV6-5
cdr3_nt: TGTGCCACCTCTAGCGGGACACCTCAAGAGACCCAGTACTTC
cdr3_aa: CATSSGTPQETQYF

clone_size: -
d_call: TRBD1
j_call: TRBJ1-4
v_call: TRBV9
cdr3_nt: TGTGCCAGCAGCGTAGCAGGGGGCCCTTCTGAAAAACTGTTTTTT
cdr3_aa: CASSVAGGPSEKLFF

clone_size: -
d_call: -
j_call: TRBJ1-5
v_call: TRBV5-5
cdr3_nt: TGTGCCAGCAGCTTGGAACAGTATAGCAATCAGCCCCAGCATTTT
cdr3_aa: CASSLEQYSNQPQHF